The subject of this entry is one T cell receptor (beta chain). Its specific antigen is unknown. Qualities for individual bases were not recorded, and no much larger clone is one base off. The data were taken from a study of T cell changes during pregnancy in multiple sclerosis (dated by TCRdb to the late 2010s). In the study overall: The study looked at changes in the T cell repertoire across pregnancy in women with multiple sclerosis.

Between the V and J ends, shortened by 4 bases and 7 bases respectively, the junction contains 13 bases. Counted from cysteine to phenylalanine, this CDR3 has 14 amino acids. The entry retains the CDR3 DNA only, 42 bases that are in frame from base 1. The germline V gene gives CDR1 as SGHVS and CDR2 as FNYEAQ. Library creation used the immunoSEQ multiplex PCR assay. Entries here come from immuneACCESS through TCRdb and include only in-frame sequences with V and J called. Some clones fail to appear in such tables; in the studies checked, an unresolved V gene covers under half of the shortfall, and the cause of the remainder is unknown. In all, the sample holds about 70,000 clones, and around 90% of those were seen once. Roughly 0.3% of the sample lies in the top ten.

The source of this sequence is a female donor with multiple sclerosis, enrolled in a pregnancy study. This chain is built from TRBV7-6 and TRBJ1-4; too little of a D gene remains to name it. The sequences come from CD4+ T cells from peripheral blood mononuclear cells, collected after pregnancy. Read as DNA, the sequence is TGTGCCAGCAGCTACGGGAGAGAGGGTGAAAAACTGTTTTTT. Translated, this is CASSYGREGEKLFF.